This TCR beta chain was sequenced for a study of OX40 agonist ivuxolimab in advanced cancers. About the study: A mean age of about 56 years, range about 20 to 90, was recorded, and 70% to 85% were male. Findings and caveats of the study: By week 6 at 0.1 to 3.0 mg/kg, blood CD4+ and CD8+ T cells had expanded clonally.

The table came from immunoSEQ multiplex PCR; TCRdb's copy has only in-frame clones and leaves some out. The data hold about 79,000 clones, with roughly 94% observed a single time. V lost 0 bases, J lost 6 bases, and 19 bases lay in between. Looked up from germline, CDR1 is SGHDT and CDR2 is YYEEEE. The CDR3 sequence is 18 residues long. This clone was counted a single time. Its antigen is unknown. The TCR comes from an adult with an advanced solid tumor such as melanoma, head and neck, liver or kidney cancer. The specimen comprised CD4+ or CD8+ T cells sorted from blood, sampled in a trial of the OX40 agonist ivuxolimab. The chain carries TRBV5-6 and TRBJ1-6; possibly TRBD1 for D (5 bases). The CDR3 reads CASSLAARDEWSNSPLHF. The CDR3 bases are TGTGCCAGCAGCTTGGCTGCCAGGGACGAGTGGAGTAATTCACCCCTCCACTTT.